The 27 T cell receptor beta chains listed next were all sequenced from one sample in a study of T cells in women clearing cervical HPV infection. Clones were sequenced by immunoSEQ multiplex PCR, and TCRdb holds only the in-frame ones, with some missing. The table for this sample gives tens of thousands of clones. The source material was blood buffy coat. All receptors come from a woman aged 18-69 years with a cervical HPV16 infection that either progressed to CIN3+ or cleared (not recorded which).

With respect to this clone: The read ends 3 residues early relative to the CDR3; the germline J gene fills the gap. The chain carries TRBV5-1 and TRBJ1-4, with D possibly being TRBD1 (6 bases). Looked up from germline, CDR1 is SGHRS and CDR2 is YFSETQ. The germline V and J ends were trimmed by 0 bases and 4 bases, with 13 bases remaining between them. This CDR3 has 16 amino acids. CDR3 bases read: TGCGCCAGCAGCTTGGAGGGGGACACCAGTAATGAAAAA. Its protein is CASSLEGDTSNEK. The complete CDR3 protein is CASSLEGDTSNEKLFF. The full variable domain, rest sourced from reference TRBV5-1 and TRBJ1-4, is KAGVTQTPRYLIKTRGQQVTLSCSPISGHRSVSWYQQTPGQGLQFLFEYFSETQRNKGNFPGRFSGRQFSNSRSEMNVSTLELGDSALYLCASSLEGDTSNEKLFFGSGTQLSVL.

As to this clone: The read finishes 3 residues shy of the CDR3 end, and the germline J gene is used to complete it. The V gene is TRBV30, the J gene TRBJ1-5; D call uncertain. Germline CDR1 reads GTSNPN; CDR2 reads SVGIG (reference sequence). The CDR3 runs to 10 residues. V lost 4 bases and J lost 7, with 5 bases in between. The DNA read from the CDR3 is TGTGCCTGGATTCGGCAGCCC. This sequence encodes CAWIRQP. The whole CDR3 protein reads CAWIRQPQHF.

Points on this clone: Read coverage stops 3 residues before the CDR3 terminus; the germline J gene supplies the remainder. The rearrangement links TRBV5-1 to TRBJ2-7, with a weak D call TRBD1 (6 bases). The V gene's germline CDR1 is SGHRS and CDR2 YFSETQ. V was clipped by 5 bases and J by 5 bases, with 14 bases between them. The CDR3 is made up of 13 amino acids. The part of the CDR3 DNA that was read is TGCGCCAGCAGATTTGGGCCAGGGGACGAG. It translates to CASRFGPGDE. The entire CDR3 protein is CASRFGPGDEQYF. Full variable domain (missing parts from reference TRBV5-1 and TRBJ2-7): KAGVTQTPRYLIKTRGQQVTLSCSPISGHRSVSWYQQTPGQGLQFLFEYFSETQRNKGNFPGRFSGRQFSNSRSEMNVSTLELGDSALYLCASRFGPGDEQYFGPGTRLTVT.

Notes on this clone: The CDR3 is cut off 3 residues early in the read; its end comes from the germline J gene. The genes are TRBV20-1 and TRBJ1-2, with D perhaps TRBD1 (6 bases). This CDR3 spans 14 amino acids. V was trimmed by 3 bases and J by 2 bases, leaving 13 bases between them. In germline, CDR1 is DFQATT, CDR2 SNEGSKA (reference sequence). The CDR3 reads CSARGAGRNYGYTF. The CDR3 bases that were read are TGCAGTGCTAGGGGGGCAGGCCGCAACTATGGC.

In regard to this clone: The read finishes 3 residues shy of the CDR3 end, and the germline J gene is used to complete it. The chain links TRBV18 to TRBJ2-1; 12 nucleotides agree with TRBD2. The CDR3 loop spans 18 amino acids. V lost 5 bases and J lost 0; bases outside the gene matches: 8. Looked up from germline, CDR1 is KGHSH and CDR2 is LQKENI. The chain's CDR3 is CASSTLAGGTSSYNEQFF. The CDR3 bases that were read are TGTGCCAGCTCAACACTAGCGGGGGGCACGAGCTCCTACAATGAG.

In the case of this clone: Read coverage stops 3 residues before the CDR3 terminus; the germline J gene supplies the remainder. This rearrangement joins TRBV2 to TRBJ2-1, with D possibly TRBD2 on 6 matching bases. V lost 6 bases and J lost 1, with 10 bases in between. This CDR3 has 14 amino acids. Germline V lookup: CDR1 SNHLY, CDR2 FYNNEI. Partial CDR3 DNA: TGTGCCAGCAGGATAGCGGAGTCCTACAATGAG. This encodes CASRIAESYNE. The whole CDR3 sequence reads CASRIAESYNEQFF.

Turning to this clone: The CDR3 end lies 3 residues beyond the end of the read and is filled in from the germline J gene. The rearrangement links TRBV12-3 or TRBV12-4 to TRBJ2-7; D is perhaps TRBD1 (5 bases). V was trimmed by 5 bases and J by 3 bases, leaving 17 bases between them. The CDR3 totals 15 residues. The chain's CDR3 is CASSLNRPFGYEQYF. CDR3 DNA (partial): TGTGCCAGCAGTCTCAACAGGCCCTTCGGCTACGAG.

CDR3 bases read: TGTGCCAGCTCACCGCTCGGGACAGGGGCTCAGCCC. Translation: CASSPLGTGAQP. The whole CDR3 region reads CASSPLGTGAQPQHF. The V and J genes are TRBV18 and TRBJ1-5, with 10 bases that match TRBD1. The read terminates 3 residues ahead of where the CDR3 ends, so the germline J gene completes it. The CDR3 covers 15 residues. The V gene end was trimmed by 3 bases and the J gene end by 6 bases; junction bases not matched to a gene: 5. Germline-derived CDR1 and CDR2 are KGHSH and LQKENI.

On this clone: The read ends 3 residues shy of where the CDR3 ends; the end is completed using the germline J gene. This rearrangement joins TRBV13 to TRBJ1-4; no definite D call. Looked up from germline, CDR1 is PRHDT and CDR2 is FYEKMQ (reference sequence). The CDR3 has 13 amino acids. The CDR3 sequence: CASSPRLNSPLFF. The CDR3 DNA, read in part, is TGTGCCAGCAGCCCGCGACTCAATTCACCA. Full variable domain (outside the CDR3, taken from reference TRBV13 and TRBJ1-4): AAGVIQSPRHLIKEKRETATLKCYPIPRHDTVYWYQQGPGQDPQFLISFYEKMQSDKGSIPDRFSAQQFSDYHSELNMSSLELGDSALYFCASSPRLNSPLFFGSGTQLSVL.

In regard to this clone: The read ends 3 residues early relative to the CDR3; the germline J gene fills the gap. The V and J genes are TRBV5-1 and TRBJ1-1, with TRBD1 matching over 7 bases. V was clipped by 0 bases and J by 5 bases; unmatched bases: 7. This CDR3 is 15 amino acids long. Germline lookup yields CDR1 SGHRS and CDR2 YFSETQ. The CDR3 here is CASSLGQTGWTEAFF. The covered CDR3 bases are TGCGCCAGCAGCTTGGGACAGACAGGGTGGACTGAA.

Comments on this clone: The read stops 3 residues short of the end of the CDR3; the missing end is completed from the germline J gene. The rearrangement links TRBV12-5 to TRBJ2-5; TRBD2 is a possible D gene (6 bases). CDR1 and CDR2 (germline): LGHNT, FRNRAP. The V and J ends lost 4 bases and 7 bases respectively, with 16 bases between them. The CDR3 covers 14 residues. The part of the CDR3 DNA that was read is TGTGCTAGTGGTTCGGGACTGGGTGACGGGACC. It yields the protein CASGSGLGDGT. The complete CDR3 reads CASGSGLGDGTQYF.

CDR3 protein: CASSYSGASGYTF. The covered CDR3 bases are TGTGCCAGCAGTTACTCGGGGGCCTCTGGC. The genes are TRBV6-2 or TRBV6-3 and TRBJ1-2; D may be TRBD1 (6 bases). The read ends 3 residues shy of where the CDR3 ends; the end is completed using the germline J gene. Germline CDR1 and CDR2: MNHEY and SVGEGT. The V end lost 0 bases, the J end lost 7 bases, and 9 bases lay between the germline ends. This CDR3 is 13 amino acids long.

CDR3 in amino acids: CASSWTASGPLETQYF. CDR3 bases read: TGCGCCAGCAGCTGGACGGCTAGCGGGCCTCTAGAGACC. The chain combines TRBV5-1 with TRBJ2-5; 8 nucleotides line up with TRBD2. The read ends 3 residues shy of where the CDR3 ends; the end is completed using the germline J gene. In germline, CDR1 is SGHRS, CDR2 YFSETQ. This CDR3 is built from 16 residues. Unmatched junction bases numbered 11, after V lost 3 bases and J lost 4 bases.

About this clone itself: The missing CDR3 end, 3 residues past where the read stops, is filled in from the germline J gene. This chain joins TRBV18 and TRBJ1-1, with 8 bases fitting TRBD1. The CDR3 extends over 19 amino acids. Germline V lookup: CDR1 KGHSH, CDR2 LQKENI. V was clipped by 1 base and J by 2 bases; unmatched bases: 15. The CDR3 loop is CASSPRSVGQGMLNTEAFF. Partial CDR3 DNA: TGTGCCAGCTCACCACGCTCGGTAGGACAGGGAATGCTCAACACTGAA.

On this clone: The read stops 3 residues short of the end of the CDR3; the missing end is completed from the germline J gene. The same CDR3 can be traced to other DNA sequences in this sample. V usage is TRBV19 and J usage is TRBJ1-1; 7 positions agree with TRBD1. The ends lost 5 bases at V and 3 bases at J; junction bases unmatched: 3. Germline V CDR1 and CDR2: LNHDA, SQIVND (reference sequence). The CDR3 sequence is 13 residues long. The CDR3 bases that were read are TGTGCCAGTAGTGCAACAGGGGACACTGAA. Protein: CASSATGDTE. The full CDR3 is CASSATGDTEAFF.

Regarding this clone: The read finishes 3 residues shy of the CDR3 end, and the germline J gene is used to complete it. The genes are TRBV20-1 and TRBJ2-1, with 7 bases fitting TRBD1. This CDR3 spans 16 amino acids. Germline V lookup: CDR1 DFQATT, CDR2 SNEGSKA (reference sequence). V gave up 3 bases and J gave up 0 bases; unmatched junction bases: 8. The CDR3: CSARDRQTGSYNEQFF. CDR3 DNA, as far as it was read: TGCAGTGCTAGGGACAGGCAAACCGGCTCCTACAATGAG.

In the case of this clone: The read comes to an end 3 residues before the CDR3 does, leaving the germline J gene to fill in the end. The rearrangement joins TRBV23-1 to TRBJ2-7, with TRBD2 as a possible D gene (6 bases). TRBV23-1 is identified as an open reading frame with a role that is uncertain. The V end lost 3 bases, the J end lost 6 bases, and 24 bases lay between the germline ends. The CDR3 has 17 residues. The CDR3 sequence: CASSHLTRDLGCGEQYF. The DNA read from the CDR3 is TGCGCCAGCAGTCACCTGACCCGGGACTTGGGGTGTGGCGAG.

Partial CDR3 DNA: TGTGCCAGCAGCTTTGGGTCGGGCCCAGGGAACGAG. This encodes CASSFGSGPGNE. The entire CDR3 reads CASSFGSGPGNEQYF. The rearrangement joins TRBV7-3 to TRBJ2-7, with D possibly being TRBD1 (5 bases). The read ends 3 residues shy of where the CDR3 ends; the end is completed using the germline J gene. The CDR3 length is 15 residues. V lost 3 bases to trimming and J lost 5 bases, with 17 bases between them. Per germline, CDR1 SGHTA and CDR2 FQGTGA.

Note on this clone: The read falls 3 residues short of the CDR3 end, and the missing part is taken from the germline J gene. This chain connects TRBV27 to TRBJ1-2; no definite D call. The CDR3 is 13 residues long. Looked up from germline, CDR1 is MNHEY and CDR2 is SMNVEV (reference sequence). CDR3 amino acids: CASSSNRGQGYTF. The covered CDR3 bases are TGTGCCAGCAGTTCGAATCGAGGCCAAGGC.

With regard to this clone: The read falls 3 residues short of the CDR3 end, and the missing part is taken from the germline J gene. J is TRBJ2-7 and V is TRBV5-1, with 7 bases that match TRBD2. The CDR3 loop spans 13 amino acids. V gave up 4 bases and J gave up 4 bases; unmatched junction bases: 5. In germline, CDR1 is SGHRS, CDR2 YFSETQ. Partial CDR3 DNA: TGCGCCAGCAGCCCGGGGGGAGGGTACGAG. It codes for CASSPGGGYE. The complete CDR3 protein is CASSPGGGYEQYF.

Note on this clone: Read data end 3 residues before the CDR3 end; the end is taken from the germline J gene. The V gene is TRBV10-3, the J gene TRBJ1-6, with D maybe TRBD1 (6 bases). CDR3 length: 16 residues. Trimming stripped 3 bases from V and 6 bases from J, with 15 bases between. The germline gives CDR1 ENHRY, CDR2 SYGVKD. The DNA read from the CDR3 is TGTGCCATCAGTGAAAGTAGGGGGATAAGTAATTCACCC. It codes for CAISESRGISNSP. The CDR3 reads in full as CAISESRGISNSPLHF.

Remarks on this clone: Read data end 3 residues before the CDR3 end; the end is taken from the germline J gene. The rearrangement joins TRBV18 to TRBJ2-3, with D perhaps TRBD1 (6 bases). The CDR3 has 14 residues. Per germline, CDR1 KGHSH and CDR2 LQKENI. The sequenced CDR3 bases are TGTGCCAGCTCGATCGGACAGTCGCAAGAGACG. Residues: CASSIGQSQET. The whole CDR3 protein reads CASSIGQSQETQYF.

Remarks on this clone: The read finishes 3 residues shy of the CDR3 end, and the germline J gene is used to complete it. The chain is built from TRBV19 and TRBJ1-5; 7 bases map to TRBD1. This CDR3 has 15 residues. From germline, CDR1 is LNHDA and CDR2 SQIVND (reference sequence). The junction had 4 bases not matched to a gene; V was cut back by 2 bases and J by 3 bases. The CDR3 region is CASSITGVLNQPQHF. The covered CDR3 bases are TGTGCCAGTAGTATAACAGGGGTCCTCAATCAGCCC.

Note on this clone: The read finishes 3 residues shy of the CDR3 end, and the germline J gene is used to complete it. The chain joins TRBV5-6 to TRBJ2-3, with a possible D match to TRBD2 (6 bases). This CDR3 is 14 amino acids long. Germline V CDR1 and CDR2: SGHDT, YYEEEE. Partial CDR3 DNA: TGTGCCAGCAGAGCAGGGAGGTTACTGGAGACG. Encoded protein: CASRAGRLLET. From start to end, the CDR3 is CASRAGRLLETQYF. The full variable domain, with the rest looked up from reference TRBV5-6 and TRBJ2-3, is DAGVTQSPTHLIKTRGQQVTLRCSPKSGHDTVSWYQQALGQGPQFIFQYYEEEERQRGNFPDRFSGHQFPNYSSELNVNALLLGDSALYLCASRAGRLLETQYFGPGTRLTVL.

For this clone: The read ends 3 residues before the CDR3 terminus; that terminus is restored from the germline J gene. The J gene is TRBJ2-3, the V gene TRBV2; D possibly uses TRBD1 or TRBD2 (5 bases each). Germline loops: CDR1 SNHLY, CDR2 FYNNEI. There are 16 residues in the CDR3. The CDR3: CASSPPGPGMGETQYF. CDR3 DNA (partial): TGTGCCAGCAGTCCCCCAGGTCCAGGGATGGGAGAGACG.

Details on this clone: The missing CDR3 end, 3 residues past where the read stops, is filled in from the germline J gene. The chain is built from TRBV29-1 and TRBJ1-6; 8 bases fit TRBD1. Unmatched junction bases numbered 5, after V lost 6 bases and J lost 7 bases. The CDR3 consists of 13 residues. The V gene's germline CDR1 is SQVTM and CDR2 ANQGSEA. This CDR3 is CSVRDRSNSPLHF. CDR3 bases read: TGCAGCGTCCGGGACAGGAGCAATTCACCC.

The sequenced part of the CDR3 DNA is TGCGCCAGCGGACTTACGGGACTAGCGGGAAGAAATGAG. Translated: CASGLTGLAGRNE. The whole CDR3 region reads CASGLTGLAGRNEQFF. This chain uses TRBV10-1 with TRBJ2-1; 13 bases fit TRBD2. The read halts 3 residues ahead of the CDR3 end, with the missing end drawn from the germline J gene. Per the germline V gene, CDR1 is WNHNN and CDR2 is SYGVQD (reference sequence). The CDR3 totals 16 residues. The ends lost 8 bases at V and 7 bases at J; junction bases unmatched: 11.